These 8 T cell receptor beta chains came from one sample sequenced in a study of cytomegalovirus exposure and HLA in healthy donors. Repertoires were generated with immunoSEQ multiplex PCR, while TCRdb's copy carries only in-frame clones and drops some. The sample shows approximately 240,000 clones, 75% to 95% of them seen only once. The source material was PBMCs. Receptor source: a young woman in good health and CMV-seronegative.

In its sample, this clone was seen once. This chain links TRBV7-6 with TRBJ1-1, with D perhaps matching TRBD1 (5 bases). Germline V gene sequence: CDR1 SGHVS, CDR2 FNYEAQ. V was cut by 5 bases and J by 4 bases, with 14 bases left in between. There are 14 residues in the CDR3. Written as DNA, the CDR3 is TGTGCCAGCAGCCTTCTCAGGGAGGGCACTGAAGCTTTCTTT. It is translated as CASSLLREGTEAFF.

The CDR3 coding sequence is TGTGCCAGCAGTGTCAGGGGGCGGAACACTGAAGCTTTCTTT. Protein product: CASSVRGRNTEAFF. The rearrangement joins TRBV6-5 to TRBJ1-1, with 8 bases identical to TRBD1. The CDR3 sequence is 14 residues long. Germline loops: CDR1 MNHEY, CDR2 SVGAGI. J gave up 1 base and V 5 bases, and 3 bases lay outside the gene matches.

The chain joins TRBV6-5 to TRBJ2-1; D perhaps matches TRBD1 (5 bases). Germline CDR1 and CDR2: MNHEY and SVGAGI. V was trimmed by 2 bases and J by 9 bases, leaving 8 bases between them. The CDR3 runs to 12 residues. In DNA, the CDR3 is TGTGCCAGCAGTTACCCAGGGTTTGAGCAGTTCTTC. Its protein product is CASSYPGFEQFF.

This sequence joins TRBV6-5 and TRBJ1-2; D possibly corresponds to TRBD1 (6 bases). V was shortened by 7 bases and J by 4 bases, with 19 bases between the two germline ends. Looked up from germline, CDR1 is MNHEY and CDR2 is SVGAGI. The CDR3 spans 15 residues. DNA of the CDR3: TGTGCCAGCACCCAGGGGCAGCCAGCACTCTATGGCTACACCTTC. Encoded protein: CASTQGQPALYGYTF.

This clone has only one observation. The V and J genes are TRBV30 and TRBJ1-5; 8 nucleotides line up with TRBD1. The V gene's germline CDR1 is GTSNPN and CDR2 SVGIG (reference sequence). Trimming at V came to 2 bases and at J to 6 bases, leaving 12 bases not matched to a gene. This CDR3 is 16 amino acids long. Written as DNA, the CDR3 is TGTGCCTGGAGTCTTCCCCATACAGGGGGAGGTCAGCCCCAGCATTTT. It encodes CAWSLPHTGGGQPQHF. Filled out from reference TRBV30 and TRBJ1-5, the complete variable domain reads SQTIHQWPATLVQPVGSPLSLECTVEGTSNPNLYWYRQAAGRGLQLLFYSVGIGQISSEVPQNLSASRPQDRQFILSSKKLLLSDSGFYLCAWSLPHTGGGQPQHFGDGTRLSIL.

Points on this clone: Other nucleotide sequences from this sample produce the same CDR3. The chain joins TRBV28 to TRBJ2-7, with a tentative D call TRBD1 (6 bases). With 6 bases removed from V and 6 bases from J, the gap between germline ends came to 12 bases. This CDR3 is built from 12 residues. The germline V gene has CDR1 MDHEN and CDR2 SYDVKM. The CDR3 is CASSFRGGEQYF. The CDR3 nucleotides are TGTGCCAGCAGCTTTAGAGGGGGCGAGCAGTACTTC.

The rearrangement uses TRBV27 and TRBJ1-1, with 9 nucleotides matching TRBD1. Trimming at V came to 8 bases and at J to 4 bases, leaving 8 bases not matched to a gene. This CDR3 has 14 residues. Germline CDR1 MNHEY, CDR2 SMNVEV (reference sequence). The CDR3 spells CASRKRDRATEAFF. DNA of the CDR3: TGTGCCAGCCGAAAACGGGACAGGGCCACTGAAGCTTTCTTT.

This clone has just a few counts. The V and J genes are TRBV2 and TRBJ1-6; the match to TRBD1 covers 8 bases. The ends lost 6 bases at V and 9 bases at J; junction bases unmatched: 4. Germline V CDR1 and CDR2: SNHLY, FYNNEI. The CDR3 is made up of 13 amino acids. The CDR3 coding sequence is TGTGCCAGCAGACCCGACAGGGGTTCACCCCTCCACTTT. As protein: CASRPDRGSPLHF.